This T cell receptor (beta chain) came from a study of shared clonotypes between healthy human individuals. V gave up 4 bases and J gave up 4 bases, with 16 bases separating them. The CDR3 totals 16 residues. Germline V gene data show CDR1 as MGHDK and CDR2 as SYGVNS. Each sorted subset replicate got 200 ng genomic DNA, around 29,000 genomes. As originally analysed: Filtering was not the same, since immunoSEQ gave junction-only sequences without quality scores. Repertoires were generated with immunoSEQ multiplex PCR, while TCRdb's copy carries only in-frame clones and drops some. That table is the source of V, J and clone size, and D and trimming were worked out from the DNA. The repertoire has about 680,000 clones, about 74% of them found once; the top ten carry 1.7%.

Material: memory CD4+ T cells sorted from blood. As for subset: CD45RA-negative fraction. The chain links TRBV25-1 to TRBJ1-4; D unclear. The clonotype was recovered from a woman aged 25 to 45 in good health. As DNA, the CDR3 is TGTGCCAGCAGTGGGCCCTACCGGGGTATTAATGAAAAACTGTTTTTT. Its translation: CASSGPYRGINEKLFF.